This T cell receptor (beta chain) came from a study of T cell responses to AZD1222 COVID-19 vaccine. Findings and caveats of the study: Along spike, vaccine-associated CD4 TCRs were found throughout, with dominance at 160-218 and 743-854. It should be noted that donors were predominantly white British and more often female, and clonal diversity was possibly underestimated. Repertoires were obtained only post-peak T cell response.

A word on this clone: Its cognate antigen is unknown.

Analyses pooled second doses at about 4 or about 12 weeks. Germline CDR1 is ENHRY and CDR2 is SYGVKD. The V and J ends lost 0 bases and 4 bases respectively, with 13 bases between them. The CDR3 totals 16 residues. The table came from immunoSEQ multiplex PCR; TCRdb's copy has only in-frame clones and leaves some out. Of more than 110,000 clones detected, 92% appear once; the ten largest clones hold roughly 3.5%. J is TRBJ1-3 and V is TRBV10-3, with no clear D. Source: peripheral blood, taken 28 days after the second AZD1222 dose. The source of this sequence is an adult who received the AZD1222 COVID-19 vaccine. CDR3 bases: TGTGCCATCAGTGAGTCCGCAGTCCCTCCCGGAAACACCATATATTTT. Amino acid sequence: CAISESAVPPGNTIYF.